Below, 20 T cell receptor beta chains from the same sample are listed, as sequenced in a study of neurological immune-mediated disorders. From the 5' RACE reads, TCRdb called clonotypes with MiXCR, one entry per CDR3 protein. Counted here are 40,000 to 50,000 distinct CDR3 sequences, 10% occurring once; the ten biggest clones make up 21%. Sequencing input: PBMCs. Source of these receptors: a woman aged 40 to 55 with HTLV-1-associated myelopathy (HAM/TSP).

This clonotype was picked up many times. The chain has TRBV6-2 or TRBV6-3 and TRBJ1-1; a weak D match, TRBD1 (5 bases). Germline V gives CDR1 MNHEY, CDR2 SVGEGT. The ends were cut back, 0 bases at V and 7 bases at J, with 12 bases in the middle. This CDR3 contains 14 residues. The CDR3 region has the DNA TGTGCCAGCAGTTACTCGGGGGGTATCAGTGAAGCTTTCTTT. This sequence encodes CASSYSGGISEAFF.

In its sample, this clonotype was seen many times. The V and J genes are TRBV20-1 and TRBJ2-7; D possibly corresponds to TRBD1 (5 bases). Germline V gene data show CDR1 as DFQATT and CDR2 as SNEGSKA (reference sequence). This CDR3 has 12 amino acids. V lost 6 bases and J 5 bases, leaving 14 bases between the germline ends. The CDR3 region is CSAGARVNEQYF. CDR3 sequence (DNA): TGCAGTGCAGGCGCCAGGGTCAACGAGCAGTACTTC.

This clonotype was picked up a small number of times. The chain carries TRBV4-3 and TRBJ2-3, with D unclear. CDR1 and CDR2 from the germline V gene are LGHNA and YSLEER. Trimming pared 0 bases from V and 2 bases from J, leaving 9 bases between. CDR3 size: 15 residues. CDR3 protein: CASSQDLLSTDTQYF. CDR3 in DNA: TGCGCCAGCAGCCAAGATTTACTGTCCACAGATACGCAGTATTTT.

On this clonotype itself: This may be a read error: a much more frequent sequence differs by one nucleotide. J is TRBJ2-1 and V is TRBV20-1, with D possibly matching TRBD1 (6 bases). V was shortened by 6 bases and J by 5 bases, with 14 bases between the two germline ends. Germline V gene data show CDR1 as DFQATT and CDR2 as SNEGSKA (reference sequence). The length of the CDR3 is 13 residues. Written as DNA, the CDR3 is TGCAGTGCCACGGGACATGGAGACAATGAGCAGTTCTTC. Translating it yields CSATGHGDNEQFF.

In regard to this clonotype: The junction and the germline gene differ at one end; a read error may be behind it. This chain links TRBV5-1 with TRBJ1-4; D is unclear. CDR1 and CDR2 (germline): SGHRS, YFSETQ. The CDR3 spans 14 residues. The CDR3 is CVSSLCRTDEKLFF. The CDR3 coding sequence is TGCGTCAGCAGCCTATGCAGGACCGATGAAAAACTGTTTTTT.

This clonotype was seen repeatedly, ten times or more. The chain carries TRBV11-3 and TRBJ2-3; D perhaps matches TRBD1 (5 bases). The CDR3 runs 16 residues. Germline V lookup: CDR1 SGHNT, CDR2 YENEEA. V was cut by 0 bases and J by 5 bases, with 15 bases left in between. The CDR3 sequence: CASSLDSGSGQDTQYF. The CDR3 DNA reads as TGTGCCAGCAGCTTAGACTCTGGCTCAGGGCAAGATACGCAGTATTTT.

This clonotype has a count of ten or more. This sequence joins TRBV5-1 and TRBJ2-3; tentative D call: TRBD1 (5 bases). CDR1 and CDR2 (germline): SGHRS, YFSETQ. V shed 2 bases and J shed 1 base, with 11 bases lying between them. The CDR3 totals 15 residues. This chain's CDR3 is CASSLGHSGTDTQYF. DNA for the CDR3: TGCGCCAGCAGCTTAGGACACTCTGGCACAGATACGCAGTATTTT. Filled out from reference TRBV5-1 and TRBJ2-3, the complete variable domain reads KAGVTQTPRYLIKTRGQQVTLSCSPISGHRSVSWYQQTPGQGLQFLFEYFSETQRNKGNFPGRFSGRQFSNSRSEMNVSTLELGDSALYLCASSLGHSGTDTQYFGPGTRLTVL.

There are many counts of this clonotype. No conserved phenylalanine or tryptophan is present at the end of the CDR3, so a read error is the likely explanation. The chain carries TRBV5-1 and TRBJ2-7; D gene uncertain. With 2 bases removed from V and 3 bases from J, the gap between germline ends came to 9 bases. Germline V lookup: CDR1 SGHRS, CDR2 YFSETQ. This CDR3 contains 13 residues. The CDR3: CASSLNRNYEQYL. The CDR3 DNA reads TGCGCCAGCAGCTTAAATAGAAACTACGAGCAGTACCTC.

On this clonotype: The junction does not match germline at one end; this may be a read error. The genes are TRBV7-2 and TRBJ2-3; perhaps D is TRBD1 or TRBD2 (6 bases each). The CDR3 runs to 15 residues. Germline loops: CDR1 SGHTA, CDR2 FQGNSA. The DNA for the CDR3 is TGTGCCAGCAGCTCGGGGGCAGGGGTCACAGATACGCATTATTTT. Translated: CASSSGAGVTDTHYF.

This clonotype was recorded at least ten times. The chain employs TRBV5-1 and TRBJ2-5; a possible D gene is TRBD2 (6 bases). Trimming took off 0 bases at V and 4 bases at J, with 13 bases between the two ends. CDR1 SGHRS and CDR2 YFSETQ come from the germline V gene. This CDR3 has 15 residues. CDR3 amino acids: CASSLAGSGRETQYF. The CDR3 nucleotides read TGCGCCAGCAGCTTGGCTGGTAGCGGAAGAGAGACCCAGTACTTC.

V usage is TRBV7-6 and J usage is TRBJ2-2; unclear D gene. The CDR3 is 15 amino acids. Germline assignment: CDR1 SGHVS and CDR2 FNYEAQ. Trimming stripped 5 bases from V and 2 bases from J, with 12 bases between. For the CDR3, the DNA is TGTGCCAGCAGCAACTTCCTCCCTAACACCGGGGAGCTGTTTTTT. This translates into CASSNFLPNTGELFF.

The chain is built from TRBV6-6 and TRBJ1-1, with TRBD1 as a possible D gene (5 bases). Germline CDR1 is MNHNY and CDR2 is SVGAGI (reference sequence). V dropped 6 bases and J dropped 4 bases, with 24 bases sitting between them. CDR3 size: 17 residues. Here the CDR3 reads CASSKTTPGMEFTEAFF. The CDR3 nucleotides are TGTGCCAGCAGCAAAACAACGCCAGGGATGGAGTTCACTGAAGCTTTCTTT.

This clonotype was observed many times. J is TRBJ2-2 and V is TRBV5-5; D may match TRBD1 or TRBD2 (5 bases each). The CDR3 length is 15 residues. The V gene lost 1 base and the J gene lost 3 bases, with 10 bases spanning the gap. Per the germline V gene, CDR1 is SGHKS and CDR2 is YYEKEE (reference sequence). CDR3 residues: CASSLLRGHTGELFF. The CDR3 coding sequence is TGTGCCAGCAGCTTGTTGAGGGGTCACACCGGGGAGCTGTTTTTT.

This clonotype was seen ten or more times. The chain has TRBV10-3 and TRBJ1-4; TRBD1 aligns across 7 bases. From germline, CDR1 is ENHRY and CDR2 SYGVKD. V dropped 2 bases and J dropped 6; count of bases not matched to a gene: 3. The CDR3 totals 14 residues. This CDR3 is CAISEDDRDEKLFF. The CDR3 DNA follows: TGTGCCATCAGTGAGGATGACAGGGATGAAAAACTGTTTTTT.

This clonotype was recorded many times. The gene calls are TRBV4-1 and TRBJ2-7; the match to TRBD2 covers 8 bases. There are 18 residues in the CDR3. From germline, CDR1 is MGHRA and CDR2 YSYEKL. Trimming cost V 0 bases and J 3 bases; bases outside gene matches: 13. The CDR3 spells CASSQEGASGSLLYEQYF. Here the CDR3 DNA reads TGCGCCAGCAGCCAAGAGGGGGCTAGCGGGTCCCTACTCTACGAGCAGTACTTC.

With regard to this clonotype: This may stem from a read error, because a much larger clone lies one nucleotide away. The CDR3 end shows no conserved phenylalanine or tryptophan, and so a read error is likely. CDR3 amino acids: CASSPRGREQYS. The CDR3 bases are TGTGCCAGCAGCCCTCGGGGTCGGGAGCAGTACTCC. The chain couples TRBV5-5 to TRBJ2-7; weak D call: TRBD2 (5 bases). V lost 4 bases, J lost 7 bases, and 12 bases lay in between. Germline V lookup: CDR1 SGHKS, CDR2 YYEKEE (reference sequence). The CDR3 covers 12 residues.

This clonotype was detected ten times or more. This likely comes from a read error, as the CDR3 has no conserved phenylalanine or tryptophan at its end. The limits of the CDR3 on the DNA are not certain, so only TCRdb's listed CDR3 is given. The rearrangement joins TRBV6-2 or TRBV6-3 to TRBJ2-5; TRBD2 is the table's D call and was not checked against the DNA. From its first to its last residue, the CDR3 has 12 amino acids. CDR1 MNHEY and CDR2 SVGEGT come from the germline V gene. The chain's CDR3 is CASTASGGPPHV.

In this sample, this clonotype turned up many times. V and J are TRBV5-5 and TRBJ1-5; D is unresolved. The CDR3 is made up of 11 amino acids. CDR1 is SGHKS and CDR2 is YYEKEE in the germline V gene (reference sequence). With 8 bases removed from V and 1 base from J, the gap between germline ends came to 4 bases. This chain's CDR3 is CARWSNQPQHF. The CDR3 DNA follows: TGTGCCAGGTGGAGCAATCAGCCCCAGCATTTT. Full variable domain (missing parts from reference TRBV5-5 and TRBJ1-5): DAGVTQSPTHLIKTRGQQVTLRCSPISGHKSVSWYQQVLGQGPQFIFQYYEKEERGRGNFPDRFSARQFPNYSSELNVNALLLGDSALYLCARWSNQPQHFGDGTRLSIL.

The chain joins TRBV12-3 or TRBV12-4 to TRBJ1-5, with 7 bases lining up with TRBD1. The CDR3 is 14 amino acids. The V segment lost 6 bases and the J segment 4 bases; nucleotides outside the gene matches: 6. CDR3 amino acids: CASRQTGFNQPQHF. In DNA, the CDR3 is TGTGCCAGCAGGCAGACAGGGTTTAATCAGCCCCAGCATTTT.

This clonotype was recorded at least ten times. This rearrangement joins TRBV5-1 to TRBJ2-7; 7 bases are a match to TRBD1. V was pared by 4 bases and J by 4 bases, with 8 bases of the junction left unmatched. The CDR3 has 14 amino acids. Per germline, CDR1 SGHRS and CDR2 YFSETQ. For the CDR3, the DNA is TGCGCCAGCAGCCTCCGGGACAGAACATACGAGCAGTACTTC. This sequence encodes CASSLRDRTYEQYF.